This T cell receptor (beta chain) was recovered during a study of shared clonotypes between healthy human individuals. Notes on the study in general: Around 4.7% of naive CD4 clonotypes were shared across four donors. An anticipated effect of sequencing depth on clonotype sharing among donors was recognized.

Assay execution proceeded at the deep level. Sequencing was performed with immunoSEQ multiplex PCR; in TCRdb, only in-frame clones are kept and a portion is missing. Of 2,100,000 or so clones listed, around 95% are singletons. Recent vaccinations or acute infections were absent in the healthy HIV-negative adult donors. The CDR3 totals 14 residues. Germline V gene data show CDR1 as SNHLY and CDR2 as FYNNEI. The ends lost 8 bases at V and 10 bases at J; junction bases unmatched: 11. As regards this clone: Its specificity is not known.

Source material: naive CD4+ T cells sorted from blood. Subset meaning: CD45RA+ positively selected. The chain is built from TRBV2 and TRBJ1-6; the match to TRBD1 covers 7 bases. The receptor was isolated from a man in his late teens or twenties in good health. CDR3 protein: CASEEKGGRSPLHF. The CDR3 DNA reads TGTGCCAGCGAGGAGAAAGGGGGCAGGTCACCCCTCCACTTT.